This is a list of T cell receptor beta chains from one sample in a study of CXCR3-negative and CXCR3-positive naive CD8 T cells. TCRdb reanalyzed the 5' RACE reads, giving one entry per CDR3 protein sequence and no DNA. Its listing shows about 81,000 distinct CDR3 sequences. Sequencing used naive CXCR3- CD8+ T cells from blood. The receptors stem from a human donor in good health. Some clones in this sample may be carry-over from other donors' samples. Each CDR3 is given with its conserved first and last residue. Each record gives: J gene, V gene, clone size, CDR3 protein. Rows give clone size only sometimes, using once, few, many, or a class for an expanded clone.

>TRBJ1-2|TRBV9|.
CASSVPLYGAGYGYTF
>TRBJ2-7|TRBV14|.
CASSPYSSGSGYEQYF
>TRBJ2-5|TRBV6-5|.
CASRPRAPQETQYF
>TRBJ2-1|TRBV13|.
CASSGLAGGHNEQFF
>TRBJ1-1|TRBV5-1|.
CASSPGQDWNTEAFF
>TRBJ2-1|TRBV14|.
CASSEVDWTYNEQFF
>TRBJ1-5|TRBV25-1|.
CASSGPFRNQPQHF
>TRBJ2-7|TRBV12-3/TRBV12-4|.
CASSLRGGFYEQYF
>TRBJ2-7|TRBV12-3/TRBV12-4|.
CASSFVSDEQYF
>TRBJ2-1|TRBV27|.
CASTSPSSYNEQFF
>TRBJ2-6|TRBV29-1|.
CSVAQGTGANVLTF
>TRBJ2-1|TRBV21-1|.
CASRTGKNEQFF
>TRBJ1-2|TRBV4-2|.
CASSQEWVGVGYTF
>TRBJ2-5|TRBV29-1|.
CSVAQYQETQYF
>TRBJ1-4|TRBV29-1|.
CSVLTTGEKLFF
>TRBJ2-1|TRBV6-2/TRBV6-3|.
CASSVKAGGAYNEQFF
>TRBJ1-5|TRBV29-1|.
CSVWCDRGSALKVPQHF
>TRBJ1-2|TRBV11-2|.
CASSRSGWNYGYTF
>TRBJ2-7|TRBV5-1|.
CASSFLGQGSIYEQYF
>TRBJ2-1|TRBV29-1|.
CSVVGASGASSYNEQFF
>TRBJ2-3|TRBV28|.
CASSFGGGTDTQYF
>TRBJ2-1|TRBV4-2|.
CASSQEGQGNYNEQFF
>TRBJ2-7|TRBV29-1|.
CSVGVSSYEQYF
>TRBJ2-2|TRBV3-1|.
CASSQGWGTGELFF
>TRBJ2-3|TRBV7-8|.
CASSLVNGDTQYF
>TRBJ2-1|TRBV3-1|.
CASSQGGSSYNEQFF
>TRBJ1-1|TRBV7-9|.
CASRGQENTEAFF
>TRBJ1-1|TRBV7-9|.
CASSPWGQDTEAFF
>TRBJ2-7|TRBV25-1|medium-sized
CASGSDTTYEQYF
>TRBJ1-1|TRBV7-3|.
CASSLTGQGNTEAFF
>TRBJ2-3|TRBV27|.
CASSLYVPDTQYF
>TRBJ1-2|TRBV29-1|.
CSVEDPDRRNGYTF
>TRBJ2-1|TRBV5-6|.
CASSPGLAGVLNEQFF
>TRBJ1-4|TRBV5-6|.
CASSSDSLNEKLFF
>TRBJ2-1|TRBV28|.
CASHTPVAGETNNEQFF
>TRBJ2-3|TRBV29-1|.
CSVEGGSTDTQYF
>TRBJ2-2|TRBV29-1|.
CSVEDLGGGPTGELFF